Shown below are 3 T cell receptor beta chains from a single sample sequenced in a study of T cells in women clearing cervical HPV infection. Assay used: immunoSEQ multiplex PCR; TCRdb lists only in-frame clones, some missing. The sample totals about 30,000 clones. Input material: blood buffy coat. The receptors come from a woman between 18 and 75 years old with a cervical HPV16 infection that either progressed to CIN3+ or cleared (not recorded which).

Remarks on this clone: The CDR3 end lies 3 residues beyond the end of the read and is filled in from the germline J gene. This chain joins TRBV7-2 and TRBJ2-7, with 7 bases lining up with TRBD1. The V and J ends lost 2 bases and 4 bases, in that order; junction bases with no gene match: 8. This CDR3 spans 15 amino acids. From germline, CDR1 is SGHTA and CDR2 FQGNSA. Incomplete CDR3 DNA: TGTGCCAGCAGCTTATCCGGGACAGACTCATACGAG. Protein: CASSLSGTDSYE. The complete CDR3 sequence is CASSLSGTDSYEQYF.

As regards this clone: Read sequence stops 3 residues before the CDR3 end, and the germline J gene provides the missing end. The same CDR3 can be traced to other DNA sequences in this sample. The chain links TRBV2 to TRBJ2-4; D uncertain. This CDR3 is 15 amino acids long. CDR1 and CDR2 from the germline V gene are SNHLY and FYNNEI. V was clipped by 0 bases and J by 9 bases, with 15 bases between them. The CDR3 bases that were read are TGTGCCAGCAGTGAAGCAGTAGGGCCCATGTCCATT. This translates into CASSEAVGPMSI. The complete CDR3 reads CASSEAVGPMSIQYF.

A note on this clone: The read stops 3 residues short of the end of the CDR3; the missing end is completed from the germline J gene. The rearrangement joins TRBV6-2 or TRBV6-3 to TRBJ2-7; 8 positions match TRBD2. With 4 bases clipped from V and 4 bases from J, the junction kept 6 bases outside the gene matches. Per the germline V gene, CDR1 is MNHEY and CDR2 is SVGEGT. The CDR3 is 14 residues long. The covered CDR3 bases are TGTGCCAGCAGTTTCCGACTAGCGAGGTACGAG. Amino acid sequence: CASSFRLARYE. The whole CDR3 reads CASSFRLARYEQYF.